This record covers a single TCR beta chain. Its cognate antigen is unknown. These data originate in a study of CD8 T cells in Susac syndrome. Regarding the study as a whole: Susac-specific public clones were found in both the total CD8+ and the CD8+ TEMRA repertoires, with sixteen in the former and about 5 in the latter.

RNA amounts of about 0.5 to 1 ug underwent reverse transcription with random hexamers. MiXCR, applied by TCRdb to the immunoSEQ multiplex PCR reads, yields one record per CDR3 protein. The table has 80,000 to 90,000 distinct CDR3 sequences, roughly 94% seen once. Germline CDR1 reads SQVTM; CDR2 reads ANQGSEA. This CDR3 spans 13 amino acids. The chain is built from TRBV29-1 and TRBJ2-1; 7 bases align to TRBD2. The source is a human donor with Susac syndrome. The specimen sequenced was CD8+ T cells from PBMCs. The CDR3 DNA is TGCGGCACCGCGGGAGACCTCTACAATGAGCAGTTCTTC. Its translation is CGTAGDLYNEQFF.